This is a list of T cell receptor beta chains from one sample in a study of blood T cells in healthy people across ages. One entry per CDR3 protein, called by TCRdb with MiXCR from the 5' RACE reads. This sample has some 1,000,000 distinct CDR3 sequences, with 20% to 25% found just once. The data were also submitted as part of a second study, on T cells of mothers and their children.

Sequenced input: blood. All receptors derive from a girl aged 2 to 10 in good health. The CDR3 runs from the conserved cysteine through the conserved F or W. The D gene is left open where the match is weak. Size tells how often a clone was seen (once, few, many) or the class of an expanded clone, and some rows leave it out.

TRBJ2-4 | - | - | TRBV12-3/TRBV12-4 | TGTGCCAGCAGTTTATCGACACTTTACGGCAAAAACATTCAGTACTTC | CASSLSTLYGKNIQYF
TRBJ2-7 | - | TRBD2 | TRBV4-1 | TGCGCCAGCAGCCAAGAATCCCTAGCGGGAGTAGCTATTTCAATCTACGAGCAGTACTTC | CASSQESLAGVAISIYEQYF
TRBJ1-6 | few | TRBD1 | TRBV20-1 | TGCAGTGCGACCCCGGGACAGGGGGCTAGGGGAGGGTCACCCCTCCACTTT | CSATPGQGARGGSPLHF
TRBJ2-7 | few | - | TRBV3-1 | TGTGCCAGCAGCCAGTCCCTCTCCTACGAGCAGTACTTC | CASSQSLSYEQYF
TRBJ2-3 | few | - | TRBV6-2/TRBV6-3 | TGTGCCAGCAGTTACTACCGGGGGACCACAGATACGCAGTATTTT | CASSYYRGTTDTQYF
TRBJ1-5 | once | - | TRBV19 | TGTGCCAGTAGTGGGGTTTTTTCGTATCAGCCCCAGCATTTT | CASSGVFSYQPQHF
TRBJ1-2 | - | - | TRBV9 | TGTGCCAGCAGCGCCTTTGGGGCCGGGGGGCCTCGTGGCTACACCTTC | CASSAFGAGGPRGYTF
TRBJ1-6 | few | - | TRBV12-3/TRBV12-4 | TGTGCCAGCAGTTTATGGGGGGAGGGCAATTCACCCCTCCACTTT | CASSLWGEGNSPLHF
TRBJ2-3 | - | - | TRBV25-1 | TGTGCCAGCAGCCCGTACGGAGGGGGGGCAGATACGCAGTATTTT | CASSPYGGGADTQYF
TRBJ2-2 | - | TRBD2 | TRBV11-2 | TGTGCCAGCAGTTTAACTAGCGGGAGCTACACCGGGGAGCTGTTTTTT | CASSLTSGSYTGELFF
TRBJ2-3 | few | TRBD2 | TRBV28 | TGTGCCAGCATTGGTAGCGGGAAAGTAGATACGCAGTATTTT | CASIGSGKVDTQYF
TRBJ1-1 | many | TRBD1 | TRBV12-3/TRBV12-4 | TGTGCCAGCAGTTTCCCTGGGACAGGCAACACTGAAGCTTTCTTT | CASSFPGTGNTEAFF
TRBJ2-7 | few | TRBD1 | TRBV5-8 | TGTGCCAGCAGCTTGGGGACAGGGCCTCCCTACGAGCAGTACTTC | CASSLGTGPPYEQYF
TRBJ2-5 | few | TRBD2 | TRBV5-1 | TGCGCCAGCAGGAGTACTAGCGACCCGGGGGCCCAGTACTTC | CASRSTSDPGAQYF
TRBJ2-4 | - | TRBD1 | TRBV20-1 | TGCAGTGCTACCCAACTCCGGACAGGGGGAGAGAACATTCAGTACTTC | CSATQLRTGGENIQYF
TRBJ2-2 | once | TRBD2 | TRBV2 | TGTGCCAGCAGTGAAAGGACTAGCGGCACCGGGGAGCTGTTTTTT | CASSERTSGTGELFF
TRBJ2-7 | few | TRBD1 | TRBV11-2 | TGTGCCAGCAGCTTAGGGGCTCCGGGACAGACTAAAAAGCAGTACTTC | CASSLGAPGQTKKQYF
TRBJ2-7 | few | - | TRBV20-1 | TGCAGTGCTTTACGACAGAGCTCCTACGAGCAGTACTTC | CSALRQSSYEQYF
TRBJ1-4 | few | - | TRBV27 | TGTGCCAGCAGTTTAGGCGGATTCTCAACTAATGAAAAACTGTTTTTT | CASSLGGFSTNEKLFF
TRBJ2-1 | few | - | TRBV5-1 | TGCGCCAGCATAAACATGTTAAATGAGCAGTTCTTC | CASINMLNEQFF
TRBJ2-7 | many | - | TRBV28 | TGTGCCAGCAGGCAGGGTTCCTACGAGCAGTACTTC | CASRQGSYEQYF
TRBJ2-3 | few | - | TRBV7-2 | TGTGCCAGCAGCTTACCACAGGAGACTCTCACAGATACGCAGTATTTT | CASSLPQETLTDTQYF